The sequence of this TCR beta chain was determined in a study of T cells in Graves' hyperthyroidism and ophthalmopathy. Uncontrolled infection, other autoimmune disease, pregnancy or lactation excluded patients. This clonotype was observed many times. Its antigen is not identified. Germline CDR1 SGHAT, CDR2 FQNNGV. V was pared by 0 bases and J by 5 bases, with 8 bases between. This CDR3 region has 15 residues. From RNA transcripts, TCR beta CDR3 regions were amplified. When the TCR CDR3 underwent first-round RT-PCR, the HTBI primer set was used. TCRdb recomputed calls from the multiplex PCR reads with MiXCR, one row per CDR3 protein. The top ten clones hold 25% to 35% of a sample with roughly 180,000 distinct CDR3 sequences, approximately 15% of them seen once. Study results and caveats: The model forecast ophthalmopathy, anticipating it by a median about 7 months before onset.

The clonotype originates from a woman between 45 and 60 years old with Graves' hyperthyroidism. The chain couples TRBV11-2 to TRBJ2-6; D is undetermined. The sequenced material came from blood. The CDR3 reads CASSLEFLWANVLTF. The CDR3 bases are TGTGCCAGCAGCTTAGAGTTCCTCTGGGCCAACGTCCTGACTTTC.